Described below is a single TCR beta chain sequence and its context. Its antigen is as yet unknown. Via MiXCR, TCRdb re-called the 5' RACE reads, giving one row per CDR3 protein. The sample holds approximately 500,000 distinct CDR3 sequences, 20% to 25% seen once. The data stem from a study of identical twins. V lost 5 bases to trimming and J lost 5 bases; unmatched junction nucleotides: 7. The CDR3 is 14 amino acids. The germline gives CDR1 SQVTM, CDR2 ANQGSEA. General study findings and limits: A partial confounding effect on zero-insertion analyses could come from invariant MAIT and iNKT cells.

These data were also reused for a study on T cells expressing NK-cell markers.

This sequence originates from a woman under 30 in good health. Sequencing input: CD4+ T cells sorted from blood. The chain links TRBV29-1 to TRBJ2-3; TRBD2 aligns across 10 bases. CDR3 sequence: CSVLKRGGQDTQYF. For the CDR3, the DNA is TGCAGCGTTTTAAAGCGGGGGGGCCAAGATACGCAGTATTTT.